This record looks at one T cell receptor (beta chain) sequence and its context. Its matching antigen is unknown. These data originate in a study of T cell clusters in autoimmune cytopenias. TRB was amplified from 250 ng of peripheral blood genomic DNA per sample. Multiplex touch-down PCR amplified TRB using TRB-A and TRB-B pools in one tube. From its re-call of the multiplex PCR reads, TCRdb lists each CDR3 protein once, without DNA. The table lists about 12,000 distinct CDR3 sequences. Whole-study findings and limits: TRB repertoire shifts in secondary cytopenia and chronic lymphocytic leukemia mostly reflected lymphoma, not autoimmunity.

This CDR3 is 14 amino acids long. Germline V gives CDR1 MNHEY, CDR2 SVGAGI. The TCR originated in a human donor with an autoimmune cytopenia or autoimmune hepatitis (not recorded which). Sequencing was carried out using peripheral blood. The V call is TRBV6-5, the J call TRBJ2-7; the TRBD1 assignment by TCRdb is unverifiable without DNA. This CDR3 reads CASSYSKTVYEQYF.